These 15 T cell receptor beta chains share one sample of origin, sequenced in a study of early T cells in non-severe SARS-CoV-2 infection. Each CDR3 protein is one row after TCRdb ran MiXCR on the 5' RACE reads. This sample has under 35,000 distinct CDR3 sequences, with 6% to 7% found just once. The sequenced sample consisted of whole blood. The receptors were gathered from an adult who was a healthcare worker with PCR-confirmed SARS-CoV-2 infection or an uninfected control (not recorded which).

This clonotype showed up many times. V gene TRBV7-9 combines with J gene TRBJ1-1; D gene unclear. CDR1 is SEHNR and CDR2 is FQNEAQ in the germline V gene (reference sequence). Deletions cut 2 bases from V and 2 bases from J, with 15 bases between. The length of the CDR3 is 16 residues. The CDR3 bases are TGTGCCAGCAGCTTAATCGAGTGGCAGTTAAACACTGAAGCTTTCTTT. It codes for CASSLIEWQLNTEAFF.

This clonotype was counted at least ten times. This chain connects TRBV28 to TRBJ2-7; possibly TRBD1 for D (5 bases). The V and J ends lost 3 bases and 0 bases respectively, with 12 bases between them. The CDR3 contains 15 residues. Germline CDR1 reads MDHEN; CDR2 reads SYDVKM. CDR3 sequence (DNA): TGTGCCAGCAGTTTCCAGGGTAGGGGCTCCTACGAGCAGTACTTC. It specifies CASSFQGRGSYEQYF.

This clonotype came up many times. The chain uses TRBV25-1 and TRBJ2-4; 7 nucleotides match TRBD2. J lost 3 bases, V lost 3 bases, and 11 bases had no gene match. Germline V lookup: CDR1 MGHDK, CDR2 SYGVNS. The CDR3 is made up of 17 amino acids. CDR3 bases: TGTGCCAGCAGTGATTTGGGGGAGGGAGTAGGCAAAAACATTCAGTACTTC. Its protein is CASSDLGEGVGKNIQYF.

This clonotype has at least ten counts. V is TRBV2 and J is TRBJ2-7, with no clear D. The CDR3 runs 12 residues. Trimming cost V 7 bases and J 4 bases, with 11 bases left between them. Germline CDR1 reads SNHLY; CDR2 reads FYNNEI. The CDR3 nucleotides are TGTGCCAGCACCTTACAGAATTACGAGCAGTACTTC. It encodes CASTLQNYEQYF.

This clonotype was observed many times. The chain uses TRBV28 and TRBJ2-1; D is uncertain. This CDR3 spans 14 amino acids. The ends were cut back, 5 bases at V and 5 bases at J, with 13 bases in the middle. Germline CDR1 and CDR2: MDHEN and SYDVKM. The CDR3 DNA reads as TGTGCCAGCAGTCTACCTAAGTATCACAATGAGCAGTTCTTC. Translation gives CASSLPKYHNEQFF.

Many counts were recorded for this clonotype. The CDR3 nucleotides read TGTGCCAGCAGCTCGTTGAGGACCAACTACGAGCAGTACTTC. It is translated as CASSSLRTNYEQYF. This chain connects TRBV7-2 to TRBJ2-7, with unresolved D. Germline V gives CDR1 SGHTA, CDR2 FQGNSA. V dropped 4 bases and J dropped 3 bases, with 13 bases sitting between them. The CDR3 covers 14 residues.

This clonotype was counted many times. V usage is TRBV5-1 and J usage is TRBJ1-2; D is unresolved. CDR3 length equals 12 residues. The germline V gene encodes CDR1 SGHRS and CDR2 YFSETQ. V was clipped by 3 bases and J by 7 bases, with 10 bases between them. The CDR3 DNA is TGCGCCAGCAGCTCAGGAGAGGGTGGCTACACCTTC. Protein: CASSSGEGGYTF.

As concerns this clonotype: A clone one base away is much larger, so this may be a read error. The rearrangement uses TRBV7-2 and TRBJ1-5; 7 nucleotides match TRBD1. CDR3 length: 13 amino acids. Germline V gene lookup returns CDR1 SGHTA and CDR2 FQGNSA. Germline trimming cut 4 bases from V and 4 bases from J; bases unmatched to any gene: 1. Written as DNA, the CDR3 is TGTGCCAGCAGCTCGGACAGGAATCAGCCCCAGCATTTT. Amino acids: CASSSDRNQPQHF. Using reference TRBV7-2 and TRBJ1-5 for the parts outside the CDR3, the full variable domain is GAGVSQSPSNKVTEKGKDVELRCDPISGHTALYWYRQSLGQGLEFLIYFQGNSAPDKSGLPSDRFSAERTGGSVSTLTIQRTQQEDSAVYLCASSSDRNQPQHFGDGTRLSIL.

The sample holds many counts of this clonotype. The chain carries TRBV9 and TRBJ2-1; 9 bases are shared with TRBD2. CDR3 length: 14 amino acids. J was trimmed by 3 bases and V by 3 bases; bases with no gene match: 1. The germline V gene encodes CDR1 SGDLS and CDR2 YYNGEE. The CDR3 spells CASSGLAVYNEQFF. Here the CDR3 DNA reads TGTGCCAGCAGCGGACTAGCGGTCTACAATGAGCAGTTCTTC.

This clonotype came up many times. The rearrangement joins TRBV28 to TRBJ2-7, with D possibly matching TRBD2 (6 bases). CDR1 MDHEN and CDR2 SYDVKM come from the germline V gene. Deletions cut 2 bases from V and 7 bases from J, with 12 bases between. The CDR3 runs to 13 residues. The CDR3 nucleotides are TGTGCCAGCAGTTTAGCGGGGCTAGCGGAGCAGTACTTC. It translates to CASSLAGLAEQYF.

This clonotype has a count of ten or more. The rearrangement links TRBV4-1 to TRBJ2-1; D unresolved. Germline V gene lookup returns CDR1 MGHRA and CDR2 YSYEKL. V was cut by 4 bases and J by 9 bases, with 22 bases left in between. CDR3 length: 16 amino acids. CDR3 protein: CASSREWDRDVIEQFF. The CDR3, as DNA: TGCGCCAGCAGCCGCGAATGGGATAGGGATGTGATTGAGCAGTTCTTC.

The chain is built from TRBV4-2 and TRBJ2-5; the match to TRBD2 covers 10 bases. V lost 0 bases and J lost 4; bases outside the gene matches: 5. The germline V gene has CDR1 LGHNA and CDR2 YNFKEQ. This CDR3 has 16 residues. The CDR3 sequence is CASSQDRRLAGETQYF. CDR3 sequence (DNA): TGTGCCAGCAGCCAAGATAGGCGACTAGCGGGAGAGACCCAGTACTTC.

This clonotype showed up many times. The gene calls are TRBV29-1 and TRBJ2-3; no reliable D call. The CDR3 covers 13 residues. Germline V CDR1 and CDR2: SQVTM, ANQGSEA. Trimming left V 4 bases short and J 2 bases short, with 10 bases between. The CDR3 bases are TGCAGCGTTGGTATGGGCCACACAGATACGCAGTATTTT. It codes for CSVGMGHTDTQYF.

To note about this clonotype: This clone may be a read error of a much larger clone one base away. The chain couples TRBV29-1 to TRBJ1-2, with D maybe TRBD1 (5 bases). CDR3 length equals 12 residues. Germline V gene lookup returns CDR1 SQVTM and CDR2 ANQGSEA. CDR3 nucleotide sequence: TGCGGCGCCCAGAGGGGAAACTATGGCTACACCTTC. Translating gives CGAQRGNYGYTF.

This clonotype was observed at least ten times. This chain connects TRBV20-1 to TRBJ2-7, with TRBD1 identical over 8 bases. CDR1 is DFQATT and CDR2 is SNEGSKA in the germline V gene (reference sequence). V gave up 2 bases and J gave up 5 bases; unmatched junction bases: 11. This CDR3 comprises 15 residues. The chain's CDR3 is CSARRVGRGQHEQYF. The CDR3 DNA is TGCAGTGCTAGAAGGGTCGGCAGGGGGCAACACGAGCAGTACTTC.